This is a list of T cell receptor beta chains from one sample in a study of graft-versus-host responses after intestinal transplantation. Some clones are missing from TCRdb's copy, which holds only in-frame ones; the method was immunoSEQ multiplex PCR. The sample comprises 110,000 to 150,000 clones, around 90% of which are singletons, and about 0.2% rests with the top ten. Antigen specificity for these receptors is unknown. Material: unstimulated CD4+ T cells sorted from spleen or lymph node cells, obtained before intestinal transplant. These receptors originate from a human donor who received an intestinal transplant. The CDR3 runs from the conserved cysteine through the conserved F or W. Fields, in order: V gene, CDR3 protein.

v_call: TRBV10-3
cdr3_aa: CAISESRGLYSGNTIYF

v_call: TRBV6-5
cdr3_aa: CASSPQGGYGYTF

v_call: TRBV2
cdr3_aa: CASGRGWGLDTQYF

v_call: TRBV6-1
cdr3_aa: CASSEVWDSAIQYF

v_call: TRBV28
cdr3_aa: CAADQERTFSLGYGYTF

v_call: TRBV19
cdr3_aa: CASSRNTEAFF

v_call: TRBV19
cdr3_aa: CASSIDRRQLNSPLHF

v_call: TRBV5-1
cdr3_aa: CASSFPAARGPETQYF

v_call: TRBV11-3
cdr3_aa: CASSLDRGEQETQYF

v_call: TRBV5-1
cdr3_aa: CASSLDGTGFMNTEAFF

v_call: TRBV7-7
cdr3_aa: CASSYGGGGDNEQFF

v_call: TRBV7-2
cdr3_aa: CASSLTSGPYEQYF

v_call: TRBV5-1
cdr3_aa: CASSWTGFSGNTIYF

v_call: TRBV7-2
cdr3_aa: CASSLVALSSYEQYF

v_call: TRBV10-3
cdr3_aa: CAIREGQGGCTF

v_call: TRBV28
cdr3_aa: CASSLLSRGAYEQYF

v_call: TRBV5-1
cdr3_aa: CASSWEGIGETQYF

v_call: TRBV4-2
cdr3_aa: CASSLRGYTEAFF

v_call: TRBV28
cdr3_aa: CASNPGTVTEKLFF

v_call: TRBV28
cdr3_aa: CASSFLWDSNQETQYF

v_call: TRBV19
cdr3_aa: CASRSRLRPGNEQFF

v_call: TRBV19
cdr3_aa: CASSDRVDAYEQYF

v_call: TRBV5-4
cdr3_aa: CASSLGLAGSYEQYF

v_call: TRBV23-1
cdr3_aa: CASIQGAANYGYTF

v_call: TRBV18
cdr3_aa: CASSPALAGGRYEQFF

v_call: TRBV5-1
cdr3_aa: CASSLFQGAITEAFF

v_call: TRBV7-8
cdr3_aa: CASSLVTTYEQYF

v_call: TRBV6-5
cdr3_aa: CASTRAGVDEQYF

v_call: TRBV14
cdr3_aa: CASSQVRWTEAFF

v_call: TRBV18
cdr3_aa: CASSPPGATGNTIYF

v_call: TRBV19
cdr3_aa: CASSISSGSYEQYF